These 16 T cell receptor beta chains were sequenced from one sample in a study of cytomegalovirus exposure and HLA in healthy donors. The PCR was carried out with 60 Vbeta primers and 13 Jbeta primers. Some clones are missing from TCRdb's copy, which holds only in-frame ones; the method was immunoSEQ multiplex PCR. The data show fewer than 250,000 clones, roughly 80% seen once. What was sequenced was PBMCs. The receptors come from a male donor in good health and CMV-seronegative.

This chain joins TRBV10-2 and TRBJ2-7; the match to TRBD2 covers 7 bases. CDR1 is WSHSY, CDR2 SAAADI, per germline. V lost 5 bases to trimming and J lost 0 bases; unmatched junction nucleotides: 4. The CDR3 runs 14 residues. For the CDR3, the DNA is TGCGCCAGCAGTAGCCTAGCGGTCTCCTACGAGCAGTACTTC. Its protein is CASSSLAVSYEQYF.

This clone was observed a single time. This chain connects TRBV7-9 to TRBJ1-2, with 7 nucleotides matching TRBD1. The ends lost 5 bases at V and 4 bases at J; junction bases unmatched: 10. The CDR3 covers 15 residues. The V gene's germline CDR1 is SEHNR and CDR2 FQNEAQ (reference sequence). The CDR3 region is CASSITGTEIYGYTF. The CDR3 DNA reads TGTGCCAGCAGCATTACCGGGACAGAAATCTATGGCTACACCTTC.

The V gene is TRBV2, the J gene TRBJ2-1, with D tentatively TRBD1 (6 bases). In germline, CDR1 is SNHLY, CDR2 FYNNEI. The V gene lost 6 bases and the J gene lost 4 bases, with 10 bases spanning the gap. The CDR3 covers 13 residues. CDR3 DNA: TGTGCCAGCAGAACCGGACAGTACAATGAGCAGTTCTTC. This encodes CASRTGQYNEQFF.

The chain recombines TRBV5-4 with TRBJ2-1; D is undetermined. Trimming took off 2 bases at V and 0 bases at J, with 12 bases between the two ends. CDR3 length: 16 residues. Germline-derived CDR1 and CDR2 are SGHNT and YYREEE (reference sequence). CDR3 loop: CASSFRTLSSYNEQFF. CDR3 DNA sequence: TGTGCCAGCAGCTTTCGCACACTAAGCTCCTACAATGAGCAGTTCTTC.

This clone has only one observation. The chain couples TRBV6-5 to TRBJ2-5, with 9 bases aligning to TRBD2. This CDR3 contains 15 residues. Germline V gives CDR1 MNHEY, CDR2 SVGAGI. Trimming took 0 bases from V and 6 from J; bases not matched to a gene: 5. This CDR3 is CASSYSRTSEQTQYF. Written as DNA, the CDR3 is TGTGCCAGCAGTTACTCCCGGACTAGCGAGCAGACCCAGTACTTC.

This chain links TRBV5-1 with TRBJ2-5; D not certain. Trimming took off 4 bases at V and 0 bases at J, with 4 bases between the two ends. Germline-derived CDR1 and CDR2 are SGHRS and YFSETQ. The CDR3 consists of 12 residues. Written as DNA, the CDR3 is TGCGCCAGCAGCCCGGACCAAGAGACCCAGTACTTC. Translated: CASSPDQETQYF.

This chain joins TRBV5-4 and TRBJ2-5; 9 bases are shared with TRBD1. Germline V gene data show CDR1 as SGHNT and CDR2 as YYREEE (reference sequence). This CDR3 contains 16 residues. J lost 5 bases, V lost 4 bases, and 12 bases had no gene match. The CDR3 protein is CASSRVATGGYETQYF. CDR3 coding DNA: TGTGCCAGCAGCCGGGTGGCGACAGGGGGTTACGAGACCCAGTACTTC.

There are a few counts of this clone. This chain uses TRBV6-1 with TRBJ1-1; D might be TRBD1 (6 bases). The germline gives CDR1 MNHNS, CDR2 SASEGT. The length of the CDR3 is 13 residues. V was shortened by 6 bases and J by 11 bases, with 19 bases between the two germline ends. The CDR3 here is CASSLRWGHGAFF. CDR3 DNA sequence: TGTGCCAGCAGCCTACGGTGGGGGCATGGTGCTTTCTTT.

This clone was counted once. V gene TRBV4-1 combines with J gene TRBJ1-3; D unclear. This CDR3 is built from 15 residues. Germline CDR1 and CDR2: MGHRA and YSYEKL. Trimming removed 6 bases from V and 0 bases from J, with 12 bases in between. CDR3 amino acids: CASSQIQISGNTIYF. In nucleotides, the CDR3 is TGCGCCAGCAGTCAGATCCAGATCTCTGGAAACACCATATATTTT.

The chain recombines TRBV18 with TRBJ2-3, with 16 positions matching TRBD2. Germline loops: CDR1 KGHSH, CDR2 LQKENI. The V segment lost 0 bases and the J segment 3 bases; nucleotides outside the gene matches: 3. The CDR3 spans 18 residues. The CDR3 bases are TGTGCCAGCTCACCACCGGGACTAGCGGGAGGGAGGACAGATACGCAGTATTTT. Residues: CASSPPGLAGGRTDTQYF. The full variable domain, in which reference TRBV18 and TRBJ2-3 provide the parts outside the CDR3, is NAGVMQNPRHLVRRRGQEARLRCSPMKGHSHVYWYRQLPEEGLKFMVYLQKENIIDESGMPKERFSAEFPKEGPSILRIQQVVRGDSAAYFCASSPPGLAGGRTDTQYFGPGTRLTVL.

A few counts support this clone. The rearrangement joins TRBV7-6 to TRBJ2-5, with TRBD1 identical over 7 bases. Germline trimming cut 1 base from V and 4 bases from J; bases unmatched to any gene: 0. This CDR3 region has 13 residues. From germline, CDR1 is SGHVS and CDR2 FNYEAQ. The CDR3 DNA reads TGTGCCAGCAGCTTAGACAGGGGAGAGACCCAGTACTTC. As protein: CASSLDRGETQYF. Looking up the rest from reference TRBV7-6 and TRBJ2-5 gives the full variable domain: GAGVSQSPRYKVTKRGQDVALRCDPISGHVSLYWYRQALGQGPEFLTYFNYEAQQDKSGLPNDRFSAERPEGSISTLTIQRTEQRDSAMYRCASSLDRGETQYFGPGTRLLVL.

The chain uses TRBV29-1 and TRBJ1-6; 8 bases are a match to TRBD1. V was pared by 4 bases and J by 8 bases, with 4 bases of the junction left unmatched. Per germline, CDR1 SQVTM and CDR2 ANQGSEA. The CDR3 length is 13 residues. CDR3 in amino acids: CSVGQGTDSPLHF. The CDR3 DNA sequence: TGCAGCGTTGGACAGGGGACAGATTCACCCCTCCACTTT. The entire variable domain, with the rest obtained from reference TRBV29-1 and TRBJ1-6, is as follows: SAVISQKPSRDICQRGTSLTIQCQVDSQVTMMFWYRQQPGQSLTLIATANQGSEATYESGFVIDKFPISRPNLTFSTLTVSNMSPEDSSIYLCSVGQGTDSPLHFGNGTRLTVT.

The genes are TRBV14 and TRBJ2-1, with 8 bases that match TRBD2. CDR3 length: 16 residues. J lost 1 base, V lost 6 bases, and 8 bases had no gene match. Germline V gives CDR1 SGHDN, CDR2 FVKESK. The CDR3 region is CASSRKREPSYNEQFF. The CDR3 DNA follows: TGTGCCAGCAGTCGAAAGCGGGAGCCTTCCTACAATGAGCAGTTCTTC. Drawing the rest from reference TRBV14 and TRBJ2-1, the complete variable domain is EAGVTQFPSHSVIEKGQTVTLRCDPISGHDNLYWYRRVMGKEIKFLLHFVKESKQDESGMPNNRFLAERTGGTYSTLKVQPAELEDSGVYFCASSRKREPSYNEQFFGPGTRLTVL.

The chain links TRBV25-1 to TRBJ2-2; maybe TRBD2 (5 bases). The CDR3 runs to 14 residues. The V and J ends lost 6 bases and 3 bases respectively, with 11 bases between them. Germline V lookup: CDR1 MGHDK, CDR2 SYGVNS. CDR3 bases: TGTGCCAGCAGCCACGGACTCTACACCGGGGAGCTGTTTTTT. It translates to CASSHGLYTGELFF.

Only one count was recorded for this clone. This sequence joins TRBV7-8 and TRBJ2-7, with 8 bases matching TRBD1. Germline assignment: CDR1 SGHVS and CDR2 FQNEAQ. The CDR3 runs 15 residues. V gave up 0 bases and J gave up 1 base; unmatched junction bases: 2. The chain's CDR3 is CASSLAQGASYEQYF. CDR3 coding DNA: TGTGCCAGCAGCTTAGCCCAGGGGGCGTCCTACGAGCAGTACTTC.

The chain links TRBV28 to TRBJ2-2, with D maybe TRBD1 (5 bases). Germline V lookup: CDR1 MDHEN, CDR2 SYDVKM. This CDR3 is built from 15 residues. Trimming took off 5 bases at V and 2 bases at J, with 12 bases between the two ends. The CDR3 protein is CASSPDSRNTGELFF. The CDR3, as DNA: TGTGCCAGCAGTCCAGACAGTCGCAACACCGGGGAGCTGTTTTTT.